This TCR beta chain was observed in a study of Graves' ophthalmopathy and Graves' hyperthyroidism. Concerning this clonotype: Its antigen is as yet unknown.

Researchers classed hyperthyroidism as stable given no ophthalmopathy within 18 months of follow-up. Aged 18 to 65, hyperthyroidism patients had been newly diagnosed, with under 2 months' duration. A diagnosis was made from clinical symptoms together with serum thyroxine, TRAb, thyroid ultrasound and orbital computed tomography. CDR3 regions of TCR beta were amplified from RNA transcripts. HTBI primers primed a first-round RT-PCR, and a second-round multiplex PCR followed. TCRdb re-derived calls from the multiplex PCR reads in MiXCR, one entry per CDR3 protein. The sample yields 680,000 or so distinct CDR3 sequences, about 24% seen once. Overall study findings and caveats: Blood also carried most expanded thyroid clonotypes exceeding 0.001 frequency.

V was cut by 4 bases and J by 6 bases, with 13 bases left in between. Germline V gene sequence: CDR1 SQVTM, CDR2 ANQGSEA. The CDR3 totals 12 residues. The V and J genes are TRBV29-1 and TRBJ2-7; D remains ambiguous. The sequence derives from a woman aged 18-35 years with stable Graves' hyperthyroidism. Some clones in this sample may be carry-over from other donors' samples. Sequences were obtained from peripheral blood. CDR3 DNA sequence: TGCAGCGTTGGGGCAGCCGCTAGCGAGCAGTACTTC. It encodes CSVGAAASEQYF.